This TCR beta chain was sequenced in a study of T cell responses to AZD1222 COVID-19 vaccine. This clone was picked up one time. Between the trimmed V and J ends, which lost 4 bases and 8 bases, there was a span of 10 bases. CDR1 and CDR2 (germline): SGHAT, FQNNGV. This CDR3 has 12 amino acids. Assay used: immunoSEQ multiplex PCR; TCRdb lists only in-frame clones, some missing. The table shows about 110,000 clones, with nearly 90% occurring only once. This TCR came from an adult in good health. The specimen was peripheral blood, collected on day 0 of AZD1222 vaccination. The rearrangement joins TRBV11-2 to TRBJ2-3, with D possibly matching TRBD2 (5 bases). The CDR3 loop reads CASSSDLGTQYF. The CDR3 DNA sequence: TGTGCCAGCAGCTCGGACTTGGGTACGCAGTATTTT.